This is a list of T cell receptor beta chains from one sample in a study of blood T cell repertoires in COVID-19. Some clones are missing from TCRdb's copy, which holds only in-frame ones; the method was immunoSEQ multiplex PCR. The sample has about 300,000 clones, 85% seen once. The specimen sequenced was PBMCs or T cells enriched from blood (not recorded which). These receptors all come from a woman in her 30s who had been exposed to COVID-19. CDR3s include the opening cysteine and the closing phenylalanine or tryptophan. The D gene is left open where the match is weak. Clone size is stated in some rows and not others, as once, few, many or a class when expanded.

>-|TRBJ2-7|-|TRBV6-5
CASSSGSGSYEQYF
TGTGCCAGCAGTTCAGGGTCAGGGTCCTACGAGCAGTACTTC
>-|TRBJ2-1|-|TRBV19
CASSIEGIGEQFF
TGTGCCAGTAGTATCGAGGGAATCGGTGAGCAGTTCTTC
>-|TRBJ2-1|-|TRBV7-3
CASSRSSSNEQFF
TGTGCCAGCAGCCGATCTAGCAGTAATGAGCAGTTCTTC
>-|TRBJ2-7|-|TRBV6-1
CASSEVIGGPSYEQYF
TGTGCCAGCAGTGAAGTTATCGGGGGACCCTCCTACGAGCAGTACTTC
>-|TRBJ1-2|-|TRBV30
CAWSSKGYYGYTF
TGTGCCTGGAGTTCCAAGGGGTACTATGGCTACACCTTC
>-|TRBJ1-1|TRBD1|TRBV30
CAWTGGSEAFF
TGTGCCTGGACAGGGGGGTCTGAAGCTTTCTTT
>-|TRBJ1-4|-|TRBV28
CATLGGDTNEKLFF
TGTGCCACCCTTGGGGGGGATACTAATGAAAAACTGTTTTTT
>-|TRBJ1-2|-|TRBV9
CASSVDGETANGYTF
TGTGCCAGCAGCGTAGACGGGGAAACGGCGAATGGCTACACCTTC
>once|TRBJ1-3|-|TRBV11-1
CASSFRHGNTIYF
TGTGCCAGCAGCTTTCGACACGGAAACACCATATATTTT
>-|TRBJ2-5|TRBD2|TRBV27
CASSSGLGQETQYF
TGTGCCAGCAGTTCCGGACTAGGACAAGAGACCCAGTACTTC
>-|TRBJ2-3|TRBD1|TRBV10-1
CASSEPDRAAQYF
TGCGCCAGCAGTGAGCCGGACAGGGCCGCGCAGTATTTT
>-|TRBJ1-4|TRBD1|TRBV9
CASSVGQGANEKLFF
TGTGCCAGCAGCGTCGGACAGGGGGCGAACGAAAAACTGTTTTTT
>-|TRBJ1-6|TRBD1|TRBV10-1
CASSAPTKATGGKYNSPLHF
TGCGCCAGCAGCGCCCCCACAAAAGCGACAGGGGGCAAGTATAATTCACCCCTCCACTTT
>-|TRBJ2-6|-|TRBV29-1
CSVEAGAGANVLTF
TGCAGCGTTGAGGCAGGGGCTGGGGCCAACGTCCTGACTTTC
>-|TRBJ2-1|-|TRBV14
CASSQSLNNEQFF
TGTGCCAGCAGCCAATCCCTAAACAATGAGCAGTTCTTC
>-|TRBJ2-1|-|TRBV5-1
CASSISIKNEQFF
TGCGCCAGCAGCATAAGCATAAAAAATGAGCAGTTCTTC
>once|TRBJ2-5|TRBD1|TRBV28
CASSLLGQGQETQYF
TGTGCCAGCAGTTTATTAGGACAGGGCCAAGAGACCCAGTACTTC
>-|TRBJ2-1|-|TRBV28
CASSLGQISWFF
TGTGCCAGCAGTTTAGGCCAGATCTCTTGGTTCTTC
>-|TRBJ2-1|-|TRBV9
CASSVDAGRVYEQFF
TGTGCCAGCAGCGTAGATGCGGGGCGCGTATATGAGCAGTTCTTC
>-|TRBJ1-2|TRBD1|TRBV2
CASSIDRGAYGYTF
TGTGCCAGCAGTATAGACAGGGGGGCCTATGGCTACACCTTC